The 18 T cell receptor beta chains below come from one sample, sequenced in a study of blood T cell repertoires in COVID-19. TCRdb keeps only in-frame clones here, not all; method: immunoSEQ multiplex PCR. The sample gives 150,000 to 200,000 clones, around 82% of which show up once; less than 20% is in the top ten. Source material: PBMCs or T cells enriched from blood (not recorded which). Source of these receptors: a woman aged 50 to 60 with acute COVID-19.

The chain combines TRBV30 with TRBJ2-3; 10 nucleotides match TRBD2. The CDR3 loop spans 14 amino acids. The J segment lost 6 bases and the V segment lost 5 bases, leaving 8 bases of the junction unmatched. The germline gives CDR1 GTSNPN, CDR2 SVGIG (reference sequence). CDR3 amino acids: CAWGSGGAVDTQYF. The CDR3 coding sequence is TGTGCCTGGGGGAGCGGGGGGGCCGTTGATACGCAGTATTTT.

This chain joins TRBV5-1 and TRBJ1-1; the D is unclear. Deletions cut 7 bases from V and 5 bases from J, with 12 bases between. The CDR3 is 12 amino acids. The germline V gene has CDR1 SGHRS and CDR2 YFSETQ. The CDR3 sequence: CASSGSGTEAFF. The CDR3 region has the DNA TGCGCCAGCTCGGGAAGCGGGACTGAAGCTTTCTTT. Supplemented by reference TRBV5-1 and TRBJ1-1, the full variable domain reads KAGVTQTPRYLIKTRGQQVTLSCSPISGHRSVSWYQQTPGQGLQFLFEYFSETQRNKGNFPGRFSGRQFSNSRSEMNVSTLELGDSALYLCASSGSGTEAFFGQGTRLTVV.

V and J are TRBV7-2 and TRBJ1-2; 12 bases match TRBD1. CDR1 and CDR2 (germline): SGHTA, FQGNSA. J gave up 4 bases and V 5 bases, and 11 bases lay outside the gene matches. There are 17 residues in the CDR3. The CDR3 here is CASSRPGTGGSGYGYTF. The CDR3 nucleotides are TGTGCCAGCAGCCGTCCCGGGACAGGGGGCAGCGGCTATGGCTACACCTTC.

V gene TRBV6-5 combines with J gene TRBJ1-2, with 10 positions matching TRBD1. Looked up from germline, CDR1 is MNHEY and CDR2 is SVGAGI. V shed 8 bases, J shed 0 bases, and the junction held 3 bases outside the gene matches. The CDR3 length is 14 residues. Here the CDR3 reads CASGTGVPNYGYTF. CDR3 sequence (DNA): TGTGCCAGCGGGACAGGGGTGCCTAACTATGGCTACACCTTC.

The chain uses TRBV4-2 and TRBJ2-3; the match to TRBD2 covers 11 bases. This CDR3 contains 16 residues. The J segment lost 8 bases and the V segment lost 0 bases, leaving 7 bases of the junction unmatched. Germline V gene lookup returns CDR1 LGHNA and CDR2 YNFKEQ. The CDR3 nucleotides read TGTGCCAGCAGCCAAGATACTAGCGGGGGCGGGGGTACGCAGTATTTT. Amino acid sequence: CASSQDTSGGGGTQYF.

The chain uses TRBV9 and TRBJ2-7, with 9 bases that match TRBD2. This CDR3 has 13 amino acids. Germline lookup yields CDR1 SGDLS and CDR2 YYNGEE. Trimming removed 2 bases from V and 6 bases from J; junction bases left unmatched: 3. The CDR3 protein is CASSVTSGSEQYV. As DNA, the CDR3 is TGTGCCAGCAGCGTGACTAGCGGAAGCGAGCAGTACGTC.

The rearrangement links TRBV10-3 to TRBJ1-4, with unresolved D. CDR1 is ENHRY and CDR2 is SYGVKD in the germline V gene. CDR3 length equals 13 residues. Trimming left V 2 bases short and J 6 bases short, with 7 bases between. The CDR3 is CAISEREDEKLFF. The CDR3, as DNA: TGTGCCATCAGTGAGAGGGAGGATGAAAAACTGTTTTTT.

This clone came up a few times. The V and J genes are TRBV6-2 or TRBV6-3 and TRBJ1-4; 9 nucleotides align to TRBD1. Germline CDR1 MNHEY, CDR2 SVGEGT. The CDR3 is 15 residues long. V shed 2 bases and J 8 bases; nucleotides not matched to a gene: 6. CDR3 region: CASSYGGQGQEKLFF. DNA for the CDR3: TGTGCCAGCAGTTACGGCGGACAGGGGCAGGAAAAACTGTTTTTT.

This clone was seen at least ten times. The chain recombines TRBV5-6 with TRBJ2-7, with TRBD2 as a possible D gene (5 bases). The length of the CDR3 is 14 residues. In germline, CDR1 is SGHDT, CDR2 YYEEEE. Trimming pared 5 bases from V and 1 base from J, leaving 13 bases between. CDR3 in amino acids: CASRPAGVSYEQYV. The CDR3 region has the DNA TGTGCCAGCAGACCCGCCGGGGTATCCTACGAGCAGTACGTC.

The chain couples TRBV6-5 to TRBJ1-6, with unresolved D. Deletions cut 5 bases from V and 7 bases from J, with 12 bases between. Germline CDR1 reads MNHEY; CDR2 reads SVGAGI. CDR3 length: 14 amino acids. CDR3 residues: CASSLEGSNSPLHF. CDR3 coding DNA: TGTGCCAGCAGTCTAGAGGGATCGAATTCACCCCTCCACTTT.

This chain uses TRBV3-1 (or the pseudogene TRBV3-2) with TRBJ2-2; TRBD2 agrees at 7 bases. J lost 7 bases, V lost 7 bases, and 9 bases had no gene match. CDR3 length: 14 residues. Germline V gives CDR1 LGHDT, CDR2 YNNKEL (reference sequence). CDR3 loop: CASTRGRGIGELFF. CDR3 in DNA: TGTGCCAGCACCCGCGGGCGGGGGATCGGGGAGCTGTTTTTT.

The gene calls are TRBV7-2 and TRBJ1-3; 10 positions agree with TRBD1. V was clipped by 6 bases and J by 2 bases; unmatched bases: 7. The CDR3 runs 16 residues. The germline V gene has CDR1 SGHTA and CDR2 FQGNSA. DNA for the CDR3: TGTGCCAGCAGTCTCCCGGGACAGGGGCCTGGAAACACCATATATTTT. It codes for CASSLPGQGPGNTIYF.

The chain employs TRBV28 and TRBJ1-5; TRBD1 is a possible D gene (5 bases). The germline gives CDR1 MDHEN, CDR2 SYDVKM. The ends were cut back, 7 bases at V and 0 bases at J, with 22 bases in the middle. The CDR3 runs 18 residues. This chain's CDR3 is CASTPPQGRGYSNQPQHF. In DNA form, the CDR3 reads TGTGCCAGCACCCCTCCCCAGGGTAGGGGTTATAGCAATCAGCCCCAGCATTTT.

The V and J genes are TRBV19 and TRBJ2-5; D uncertain. The germline gives CDR1 LNHDA, CDR2 SQIVND (reference sequence). This CDR3 has 14 residues. Trimming stripped 0 bases from V and 0 bases from J, with 5 bases between. The CDR3 sequence is CASSIERDQETQYF. CDR3 nucleotide sequence: TGTGCCAGTAGTATAGAGCGCGACCAAGAGACCCAGTACTTC.

The chain carries TRBV30 and TRBJ1-6; D possibly corresponds to TRBD1 (5 bases). Germline V gene data show CDR1 as GTSNPN and CDR2 as SVGIG (reference sequence). This CDR3 comprises 14 residues. V was cut by 3 bases and J by 7 bases, with 13 bases left in between. In nucleotides, the CDR3 is TGTGCCTGGAGGAATCAGGGTTTCAATTCACCCCTCCACTTT. Translation: CAWRNQGFNSPLHF.

CDR3 amino acids: CASSLAIRTGEDEQYV. DNA for the CDR3: TGTGCCAGCAGCTTAGCCATTCGGACAGGGGAGGACGAGCAGTACGTC. The V call is TRBV7-8, the J call TRBJ2-7; 9 nucleotides agree with TRBD1. This CDR3 comprises 16 residues. From germline, CDR1 is SGHVS and CDR2 FQNEAQ. J was trimmed by 5 bases and V by 0 bases; bases with no gene match: 8.

This clone showed up just once. The V call is TRBV27, the J call TRBJ1-2, with 8 bases matching TRBD1. This CDR3 comprises 16 residues. Germline-derived CDR1 and CDR2 are MNHEY and SMNVEV (reference sequence). With V trimmed by 3 bases and J by 8 bases, 14 bases remained unmatched. The CDR3 loop is CASSLSGQGRVRGYTF. CDR3 in DNA: TGTGCCAGCAGTTTGTCCGGACAGGGTCGAGTCAGAGGCTACACCTTC.

The chain links TRBV21-1 to TRBJ1-3. TRBV21-1 is designated a pseudogene. CDR3 length equals 18 residues. As DNA, the CDR3 is TGTGCCAGCAACTCGGGTAAGGGAGGGTCCTCCTCTGGAAACACCATATATTTT. Its protein product is CASNSGKGGSSSGNTIYF.